This entry is about one T cell receptor (beta chain). Both 60 Vbeta primers and 13 Jbeta primers went into the PCR. Some clones are missing from TCRdb's copy, which holds only in-frame ones; the method was immunoSEQ multiplex PCR. The table has 60,000 to 70,000 clones, approximately 79% seen once. This entry belongs to a study of cytomegalovirus exposure and HLA in healthy donors. The junction had 3 bases not matched to a gene; V was cut back by 1 base and J by 1 base. The CDR3 extends over 16 amino acids. CDR1 is SGHNT and CDR2 is YENEEA in the germline V gene. The chain couples TRBV11-3 to TRBJ1-4; 7 bases fit TRBD1. The receptor comes from a woman aged 25 to 39 in good health and CMV-seronegative. Input material: PBMCs. The CDR3 DNA sequence: TGTGCCAGCAGCTTAGGGGGACAGAGAACTAATGAAAAACTGTTTTTT. It is translated as CASSLGGQRTNEKLFF.